Below, one TCR beta chain is given with its context. The V gene's germline CDR1 is SGHDN and CDR2 FVKESK. The junction had 5 bases not matched to a gene; V was cut back by 3 bases and J by 3 bases. The CDR3 length is 15 residues. This sample was taken from a study of blood T cell repertoires in COVID-19. Overall study context: Whether acute or convalescent, the COVID-19 samples came from the United States, Italy and Spain. PBMCs, B-cell-depleted T cells, or T cells were the source of the cDNA or gDNA that made up the material.

Authors' analysis steps: The authors estimated nucleated cell counts from reference gene primer amplification. Profiling relied on immunoSEQ multiplex PCR, and the TCRdb table lists in-frame clones only, not all of them. The DNA gave D and trimming, while V, J and clone size come from that table. The sample consists of roughly 320,000 clones, more than 75% of them appearing once. Material for sequencing was peripheral blood. The V and J genes are TRBV14 and TRBJ2-1; 7 nucleotides agree with TRBD2. This clonotype originated in an older man with acute or convalescent COVID-19. The CDR3 DNA reads TGTGCCAGCAGCCAGGGTCTAGCGGACTACAATGAGCAGTTCTTC. Its translation is CASSQGLADYNEQFF.